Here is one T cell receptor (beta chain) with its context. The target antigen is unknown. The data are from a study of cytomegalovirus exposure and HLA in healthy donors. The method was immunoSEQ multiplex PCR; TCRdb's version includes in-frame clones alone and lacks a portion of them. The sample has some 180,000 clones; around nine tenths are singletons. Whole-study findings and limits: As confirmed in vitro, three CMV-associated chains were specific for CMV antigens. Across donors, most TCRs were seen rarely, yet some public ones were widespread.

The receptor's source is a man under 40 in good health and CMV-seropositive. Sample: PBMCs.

The CDR3 sequence is CASSQVWRPPLHF. For the CDR3, the DNA is TGCGCCAGCAGCCAAGTTTGGCGGCCACCCCTCCACTTT. V gene TRBV4-1 combines with J gene TRBJ1-6; no definite D call. The length of the CDR3 is 13 residues. CDR1 and CDR2 from the germline V gene are MGHRA and YSYEKL. V lost 1 base, J lost 11 bases, and 9 bases lay in between.